This T cell receptor (beta chain) was documented in a study of blood T cell repertoires in COVID-19. Overall study: Specimens from acute and convalescent COVID-19 originated in the United States, Italy and Spain. In each case, the material was cDNA or gDNA derived from T cells, B-cell-depleted T cells, or PBMCs.

Assay: immunoSEQ multiplex PCR; the TCRdb copy retains only in-frame clones and omits some. The table includes almost 300,000 clones, roughly 86% detected once. Followed over time, Seattle patients had been enrolled while infection was active. The CDR3 is made up of 18 amino acids. Germline V lookup: CDR1 MDHEN, CDR2 SYDVKM. Losses at the gene ends were 5 bases for V and 6 bases for J; bases not matched to a gene: 14. The sequence was collected from a woman between 25 and 40 years old with COVID-19, enrolled during active disease. The specimen was peripheral blood. The chain employs TRBV28 and TRBJ2-3; TRBD2 agrees at 13 bases. CDR3 nucleotides: TGTGCCAGCAGTGCACCCTTGGGGACTAGCGGGGTCGGGGATACGCAGTATTTT. Translating gives CASSAPLGTSGVGDTQYF.